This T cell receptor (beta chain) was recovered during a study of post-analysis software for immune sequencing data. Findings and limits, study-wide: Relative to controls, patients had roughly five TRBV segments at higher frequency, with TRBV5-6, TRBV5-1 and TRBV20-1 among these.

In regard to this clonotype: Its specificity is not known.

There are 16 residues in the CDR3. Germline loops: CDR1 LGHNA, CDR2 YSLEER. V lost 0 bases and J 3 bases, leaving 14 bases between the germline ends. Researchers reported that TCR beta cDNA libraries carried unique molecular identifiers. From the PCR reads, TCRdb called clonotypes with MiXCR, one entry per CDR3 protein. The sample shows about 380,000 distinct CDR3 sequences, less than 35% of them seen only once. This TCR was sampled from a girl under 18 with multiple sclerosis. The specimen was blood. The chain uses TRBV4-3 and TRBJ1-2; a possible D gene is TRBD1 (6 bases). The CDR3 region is CASSQDRQGNYYGYTF. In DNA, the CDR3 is TGCGCCAGCAGCCAAGATCGCCAGGGGAATTACTATGGCTACACCTTC.